These T cell receptor beta chains were read from a single sample in a study of blood T cell repertoires in COVID-19. This table comes from immunoSEQ multiplex PCR, and its TCRdb copy is limited to in-frame clones, with some not included. The sample lists some 250,000 clones; around 88% were seen once. Sequenced input: peripheral blood. All receptors come from a woman in her thirties who had recovered from COVID-19. Each CDR3 is given with its conserved first and last residue. D genes are given only for firm matches. Clone size appears in some rows only: once, few, many, or a class for an expanded clone.

V: TRBV11-3
D: TRBD1
J: TRBJ2-2
size: -
DNA: TGTGCCAGCAGCCCCGGGACAGCGAACACCGGGGAGCTGTTTTTT
CDR3: CASSPGTANTGELFF

V: TRBV6-5
D: TRBD1
J: TRBJ2-5
size: -
DNA: TGTGCCAGCAGACGACAGGGTGGGGAGACCCAGTACTTC
CDR3: CASRRQGGETQYF

V: TRBV10-3
D: -
J: TRBJ1-6
size: -
DNA: TGTGCCATCAGTGAGTCGACTCTAACAGGGCTTTCACCCCTCCACTTT
CDR3: CAISESTLTGLSPLHF

V: TRBV11-2
D: TRBD2
J: TRBJ2-7
size: once
DNA: TGTGCCAGCAGCTTAGCTAGCGGTGGAACCTACGAGCAGTACTTC
CDR3: CASSLASGGTYEQYF

V: TRBV7-9
D: -
J: TRBJ2-5
size: -
DNA: TGTGCCAGCAGCCCGACTGGACAGATCCAAGAGACCCAGTACTTC
CDR3: CASSPTGQIQETQYF

V: TRBV5-4
D: TRBD2
J: TRBJ2-2
size: few
DNA: TGTGCCAGCAGCTTGGGAGGACTAGCGTCCGGGGAGCTGTTTTTT
CDR3: CASSLGGLASGELFF

V: TRBV21-1
D: -
J: TRBJ1-2
size: -
DNA: TGTGCCAGCAGCAAAGGTTCTTTGGGCAGGTCCCCCTCCTATGGCTACACCTTC
CDR3: CASSKGSLGRSPSYGYTF

V: TRBV5-6
D: -
J: TRBJ2-7
size: once
DNA: TGTGCCAGCAGCTTGCTCGGTACCAACCTAGGGGGCGAGCAGTACTTC
CDR3: CASSLLGTNLGGEQYF

V: TRBV5-1
D: TRBD1
J: TRBJ1-2
size: -
DNA: TGCGCCAGCAGCTTGATAGGGGGCGGCCTTGAGGGCTATGGCTACACCTTC
CDR3: CASSLIGGGLEGYGYTF

V: TRBV12-3/TRBV12-4
D: TRBD2
J: TRBJ2-5
size: -
DNA: TGTGCCAGCACCATAGCGGGAGGGGAGACCCAGTACTTC
CDR3: CASTIAGGETQYF

V: TRBV9
D: TRBD1
J: TRBJ1-1
size: -
DNA: TGTGCCAGCAGCCCCCGGACAGGGGAAGCTTTCTTT
CDR3: CASSPRTGEAFF

V: TRBV5-1
D: -
J: TRBJ2-3
size: -
DNA: TGCGCCAGCAGCTTTATTCCTGAGGATACGCAGTATTTT
CDR3: CASSFIPEDTQYF

V: TRBV5-1
D: TRBD1
J: TRBJ1-2
size: -
DNA: TGCGCCAGCAGCTTCGGACAGGGGGCTGGCTACACCTTC
CDR3: CASSFGQGAGYTF

V: TRBV6-5
D: -
J: TRBJ1-1
size: once
DNA: TGTGCCAGCATCGAACAGGAGTTCACTGAAGCTTTCTTT
CDR3: CASIEQEFTEAFF

V: TRBV19
D: -
J: TRBJ1-4
size: -
DNA: TGTGCCAGTTCCGGGGGGCCGACAGGAGTTAATGAAAAACTGTTTTTT
CDR3: CASSGGPTGVNEKLFF

V: TRBV4-1
D: -
J: TRBJ1-1
size: -
DNA: TGCGCCAGCAGAGGGAGTCGTGACAGGTTGAACACTGAAGCTTTCTTT
CDR3: CASRGSRDRLNTEAFF

V: TRBV4-2
D: -
J: TRBJ1-5
size: -
DNA: TGTGCCAGCAGCCAAGCTTTGGCAATCGATCAGCCCCAGCATTTT
CDR3: CASSQALAIDQPQHF

V: TRBV10-3
D: TRBD1
J: TRBJ2-3
size: -
DNA: TGTGCCATCAGTGAGACAGGGGCCGACACAGATACGCAGTATTTT
CDR3: CAISETGADTDTQYF

V: TRBV11-2
D: -
J: TRBJ1-6
size: -
DNA: TGTGCCAGCAGCTTATTTGCAGGGGCCAACCAGCCACCCCTCCACTTT
CDR3: CASSLFAGANQPPLHF

V: TRBV27
D: -
J: TRBJ1-5
size: -
DNA: TGTGCCAGCAGTTTATCGAGGGCGGGGACCAATCAGCCCCAGCATTTT
CDR3: CASSLSRAGTNQPQHF

V: TRBV2
D: -
J: TRBJ2-7
size: -
DNA: TGTGCCAGCAGTGACTTAGCTAAAGGGGGGGGCTCCTACGAGCAGTACTTC
CDR3: CASSDLAKGGGSYEQYF

V: TRBV5-1
D: TRBD1
J: TRBJ1-6
size: few
DNA: TGCGCCAGCAGCTTGGGACAGGGAAGCTCACCCCTCCACTTT
CDR3: CASSLGQGSSPLHF

V: TRBV6-2/TRBV6-3
D: -
J: TRBJ2-7
size: few
DNA: TGTGCCAGCAGTTACTCGATGGCCACCACCTACGAGCAGTACTTC
CDR3: CASSYSMATTYEQYF

V: TRBV5-1
D: TRBD1
J: TRBJ2-5
size: -
DNA: TGCGCCAGCAGCTTCGCCGGGACAGAGCAAGAGACCCAGTACTTC
CDR3: CASSFAGTEQETQYF

V: TRBV7-8
D: TRBD1
J: TRBJ2-7
size: -
DNA: TGTGCCAGCAGCTTACGGCCCGGACAGGGAAGCGAGCAGTACTTC
CDR3: CASSLRPGQGSEQYF

V: TRBV14
D: -
J: TRBJ2-7
size: -
DNA: TGTGCCAGCAGCGTACAGGGAATCGGGTACGAGCAGTACTTC
CDR3: CASSVQGIGYEQYF

V: TRBV29-1
D: -
J: TRBJ1-4
size: -
DNA: TGCAGCGTTGCCACCCAGGTTAATGAAAAACTGTTTTTT
CDR3: CSVATQVNEKLFF

V: TRBV18
D: TRBD1
J: TRBJ2-7
size: -
DNA: TGTGCCAGCTCACCAGTATCACGCCTCCGGGACAGGACCTACGAGCAGTACTTC
CDR3: CASSPVSRLRDRTYEQYF

V: TRBV4-1
D: TRBD1
J: TRBJ2-7
size: -
DNA: TGCGCCAGCAGCCAACGACAGGGGGAGGCCGAGCAGTACTTC
CDR3: CASSQRQGEAEQYF

V: TRBV5-1
D: TRBD1
J: TRBJ1-1
size: -
DNA: TGCGCCAGCAGCTTGGGGACAGGGGGCACTGAAGCTTTCTTT
CDR3: CASSLGTGGTEAFF

V: TRBV7-3
D: -
J: TRBJ2-3
size: -
DNA: TGTGCCAGCAGCTTTACAGGATCAGATACGCAGTATTTT
CDR3: CASSFTGSDTQYF

V: TRBV7-9
D: TRBD1
J: TRBJ1-3
size: -
DNA: TGTGCCACGGACAGGTCCTCTGGAAACACCATATATTTT
CDR3: CATDRSSGNTIYF

V: TRBV2
D: TRBD1
J: TRBJ1-5
size: -
DNA: TGTGCCAGCAGCTCAGACAGGGTTAGCAATCAGCCCCAGCATTTT
CDR3: CASSSDRVSNQPQHF

V: TRBV3-1/TRBV3-2
D: -
J: TRBJ2-7
size: -
DNA: TGTGCCAGCAGCCGTACGGGGACCTACGAGCAGTACTTC
CDR3: CASSRTGTYEQYF

V: TRBV5-1
D: -
J: TRBJ2-2
size: once
DNA: TGCGCCAGCAGCTTGGAAGGCGGGACTTTCCCTCCGAACACCGGGGAGCTGTTTTTT
CDR3: CASSLEGGTFPPNTGELFF

V: TRBV19
D: -
J: TRBJ1-1
size: -
DNA: TGTGCCAGTATCCTCGACTCTCCAAGGGGTTACACTGAAGCTTTCTTT
CDR3: CASILDSPRGYTEAFF

V: TRBV7-9
D: TRBD2
J: TRBJ2-5
size: -
DNA: TGTGCCAGCCAGCGGGGGGGGCCAGAGACCCAGTACTTC
CDR3: CASQRGGPETQYF

V: TRBV5-1
D: TRBD1
J: TRBJ2-2
size: -
DNA: TGCGCCAGCAGCCTACTGCCGGGACAGGGAGGCACCGGGGAGCTGTTTTTT
CDR3: CASSLLPGQGGTGELFF

V: TRBV6-6
D: TRBD1
J: TRBJ1-3
size: -
DNA: TGTGCCAGCAGTCCGGGACAGGGTCCGAGCTCTGGAAACACCATATATTTT
CDR3: CASSPGQGPSSGNTIYF

V: TRBV11-2
D: TRBD1
J: TRBJ1-1
size: -
DNA: TGTGCCAGCAGCTTCACCCGTCGACAGGGGAACACTGAAGCTTTCTTT
CDR3: CASSFTRRQGNTEAFF

V: TRBV4-3
D: -
J: TRBJ1-4
size: -
DNA: TGCGCCAGCAGCCCGACGACAGGATCGGGGGAAAAACTGTTTTTT
CDR3: CASSPTTGSGEKLFF

V: TRBV12-2
D: -
J: TRBJ2-1
size: -
DNA: TGTGCAAGTCGCGCAACTAGCGGGGCCTACAATGAGCAGTTCTTC
CDR3: CASRATSGAYNEQFF

V: TRBV19
D: -
J: TRBJ2-3
size: -
DNA: TGTGCCACCGGACAGAGGGGCACAGATACGCAGTATTTT
CDR3: CATGQRGTDTQYF

V: TRBV6-5
D: -
J: TRBJ2-7
size: -
DNA: TGTGCCAGCAGTTCGGACAGCTACGAGCAGTACTTC
CDR3: CASSSDSYEQYF

V: TRBV5-1
D: -
J: TRBJ1-2
size: -
DNA: TGCGCCAGCAGCTTGGTACAGGCCTCGGGCGGCTACACCTTC
CDR3: CASSLVQASGGYTF

V: TRBV7-9
D: -
J: TRBJ1-3
size: -
DNA: TGTGCCAGCAGCTGGAGAACAGGGAGCGGAAACACCATATATTTT
CDR3: CASSWRTGSGNTIYF

V: TRBV5-1
D: TRBD1
J: TRBJ1-4
size: -
DNA: TGCGCCAGCAGCCTGGACAGGGCAACTAATGAAAAACTGTTTTTT
CDR3: CASSLDRATNEKLFF